The 27 T cell receptor beta chains given below trace back to one sample, sequenced in a study of sequential checkpoint blockade in melanoma. The repertoire was sequenced with immunoSEQ multiplex PCR; TCRdb's copy has only in-frame clones and lacks some. The sample shows about 8,900 clones, about 23% of them seen only once. Treatment defined: randomized to nivolumab then ipilimumab (arm A) or the reverse (arm B). The input for sequencing was tumor tissue (inferred from file names), taken from a patient given nivolumab and ipilimumab in sequence. The origin of the receptors is a human donor with melanoma.

In its sample, this clone was seen a few times. The chain is built from TRBV9 and TRBJ2-7; 10 positions match TRBD1. Per the germline V gene, CDR1 is SGDLS and CDR2 is YYNGEE. The CDR3 is 14 amino acids. V shed 5 bases and J 3 bases; nucleotides not matched to a gene: 5. DNA for the CDR3: TGTGCCAGCAGTGACAGGGACAGGGGCTACGAGCAGTACGTC. Its translation is CASSDRDRGYEQYV.

Many counts were recorded for this clone. The gene calls are TRBV6-8 and TRBJ1-6; D gene unclear. V was shortened by 6 bases and J by 8 bases, with 20 bases between the two germline ends. Germline V gene lookup returns CDR1 MNHGY and CDR2 SAAAGT. The CDR3 extends over 16 amino acids. The DNA for the CDR3 is TGTGCCAGCAGATTAACCCCCACCGGAGGCGATTCACCCCTCCACTTT. Translated: CASRLTPTGGDSPLHF.

In its sample, this clone ranks as medium-sized. The chain employs TRBV9 and TRBJ2-4; 7 positions match TRBD1. With V trimmed by 2 bases and J by 1 base, 6 bases remained unmatched. Germline CDR1 reads SGDLS; CDR2 reads YYNGEE. The CDR3 sequence is 16 residues long. The CDR3 spells CASSVDIGGAKNIQYF. The CDR3 DNA is TGTGCCAGCAGCGTGGACATAGGGGGCGCCAAAAACATTCAGTACTTC.

The sample holds a few counts of this clone. The CDR3 loop reads CAISESWDRGINYGYTF. The covered CDR3 bases are TGTGCCATCAGTGAGTCTTGGGACAGGGGAATCAACTATGGCTACACC. The chain recombines TRBV10-3 with TRBJ1-2; TRBD1 matches 10 bases. Read data end 1 residue before the CDR3 end; the end is taken from the germline J gene. The CDR3 spans 17 residues. From germline, CDR1 is ENHRY and CDR2 SYGVKD. With V trimmed by 0 bases and J by 2 bases, 6 bases remained unmatched.

This clone came up many times. The chain has TRBV4-1 and TRBJ1-4, with TRBD1 matching 12 bases. CDR1 and CDR2 from the germline V gene are MGHRA and YSYEKL. The CDR3 has 18 amino acids. V lost 5 bases and J lost 8; bases outside the gene matches: 15. DNA for the CDR3: TGCGCCAGCAGCTCCGGGACAGGGGGCGCCGAGGTCTTAGAAAAACTGTTTTTT. This sequence encodes CASSSGTGGAEVLEKLFF.

The chain joins TRBV5-1 to TRBJ1-2; 7 positions match TRBD1. This CDR3 contains 19 residues. J lost 1 base, V lost 0 bases, and 15 bases had no gene match. Germline V CDR1 and CDR2: SGHRS, YFSETQ. The CDR3 loop is CASSLAENWGQTINYGYTF. CDR3 DNA sequence: TGCGCCAGCAGCTTGGCAGAGAATTGGGGACAGACCATTAACTATGGCTACACCTTC.

The rearrangement uses TRBV10-2 and TRBJ1-4, with 9 bases identical to TRBD1. Germline V CDR1 and CDR2: WSHSY, SAAADI. V lost 8 bases to trimming and J lost 8 bases; unmatched junction nucleotides: 6. The CDR3 covers 13 residues. The CDR3 region is CASGMTGGEKLFF. The CDR3 DNA sequence: TGCGCCAGCGGAATGACAGGGGGGGAAAAACTGTTTTTT.

The DNA for the CDR3 is TGTGCCAGCAGCGCCCCCTTAGTACTAGCGGGGGGCTTTTGGGAGACCCAGTACTTC. As protein: CASSAPLVLAGGFWETQYF. The chain couples TRBV7-1 to TRBJ2-5, with TRBD2 matching 12 bases. TRBV7-1 is noted as an ORF with a role that remains uncertain. V lost 5 bases to trimming and J lost 5 bases; unmatched junction nucleotides: 18. The CDR3 spans 19 residues.

The chain combines TRBV6-8 with TRBJ1-1; unclear D gene. Trimming removed 6 bases from V and 1 base from J, with 12 bases in between. The germline CDR1 and CDR2 sequences are MNHGY and SAAAGT. The CDR3 consists of 14 residues. The CDR3 reads CASSLGPSNTEAFF. As DNA, the CDR3 is TGTGCCAGCAGCCTCGGGCCCTCGAACACTGAAGCTTTCTTT.

V and J are TRBV25-1 and TRBJ1-6; 9 bases map to TRBD1. The CDR3 is 15 amino acids. V gave up 6 bases and J gave up 9 bases; unmatched junction bases: 9. Germline CDR1 is MGHDK and CDR2 is SYGVNS. Here the CDR3 reads CASSTTGTGSSPLHF. As DNA, the CDR3 is TGTGCCAGCAGCACGACCGGGACAGGGAGTTCACCCCTCCACTTT. Complete variable domain (other parts from reference TRBV25-1 and TRBJ1-6): EADIYQTPRYLVIGTGKKITLECSQTMGHDKMYWYQQDPGMELHLIHYSYGVNSTEKGDLSSESTVSRIRTEHFPLTLESARPSHTSQYLCASSTTGTGSSPLHFGNGTRLTVT.

This chain uses TRBV6-8 with TRBJ1-1; D might be TRBD1 (5 bases). CDR1 and CDR2 from the germline V gene are MNHGY and SAAAGT. The V gene lost 6 bases and the J gene lost 4 bases, with 12 bases spanning the gap. The CDR3 is made up of 13 amino acids. DNA of the CDR3: TGTGCCAGCAGCTCAGGGTCCCCCACTGAAGCTTTCTTT. It translates to CASSSGSPTEAFF.

The rearrangement joins TRBV5-1 to TRBJ2-1; TRBD2 matches 7 bases. J was trimmed by 0 bases and V by 3 bases; bases with no gene match: 3. The CDR3 extends over 15 amino acids. Germline CDR1 reads SGHRS; CDR2 reads YFSETQ. In DNA form, the CDR3 reads TGCGCCAGCAGCTGGCGGGGGACCTCCTACAATGAGCAGTTCTTC. It yields the protein CASSWRGTSYNEQFF.

This clone was counted a few times. Here the CDR3 reads CASTGQSSYNSPLHF. For the CDR3, the DNA is TGTGCCAGTACAGGACAGAGCTCCTATAATTCACCCCTCCACTTT. V usage is TRBV6-8 and J usage is TRBJ1-6, with D maybe TRBD1 (6 bases). This CDR3 is 15 amino acids long. Trimming stripped 9 bases from V and 0 bases from J, with 12 bases between. Germline CDR1 reads MNHGY; CDR2 reads SAAAGT.

The rearrangement joins TRBV28 to TRBJ1-5, with 8 nucleotides matching TRBD1. Trimming removed 6 bases from V and 5 bases from J; junction bases left unmatched: 6. This CDR3 region has 14 residues. Germline-derived CDR1 and CDR2 are MDHEN and SYDVKM. The CDR3 sequence is CASRGQGSYQPQHF. CDR3 nucleotides: TGTGCCAGCAGAGGACAGGGTTCCTATCAGCCCCAGCATTTT. Full variable domain (missing parts from reference TRBV28 and TRBJ1-5): DVKVTQSSRYLVKRTGEKVFLECVQDMDHENMFWYRQDPGLGLRLIYFSYDVKMKEKGDIPEGYSVSREKKERFSLILESASTNQTSMYLCASRGQGSYQPQHFGDGTRLSIL.

The table lists this clone with a few counts. The J gene is TRBJ1-4, the V gene TRBV11-3, with unresolved D. From germline, CDR1 is SGHNT and CDR2 YENEEA. V was trimmed by 5 bases and J by 5 bases, leaving 15 bases between them. CDR3 length equals 15 residues. The CDR3 DNA is TGTGCCAGCAGCCCCGGGCGGTACTTAAATGAAAAACTGTTTTTT. It specifies CASSPGRYLNEKLFF.

V usage is TRBV28 and J usage is TRBJ2-5; D may be TRBD2 (6 bases). CDR1 is MDHEN and CDR2 is SYDVKM in the germline V gene. The CDR3 has 16 residues. V was clipped by 3 bases and J by 0 bases, with 14 bases between them. The CDR3 coding sequence is TGTGCCAGCAGTTTCTGGGGGACTTGGAACCAAGAGACCCAGTACTTC. This sequence encodes CASSFWGTWNQETQYF.

The chain carries TRBV11-3 and TRBJ2-7; D remains unclear. Looked up from germline, CDR1 is SGHNT and CDR2 is YENEEA. Trimming shortened V by 2 bases and J by 4 bases, and 18 bases separated the two germline ends. The CDR3 contains 16 residues. CDR3 in DNA: TGTGCCAGCAGCTTAACCAAGCACCAAAGGTCATACGAGCAGTACTTC. Translating gives CASSLTKHQRSYEQYF.

This clone was counted only a few times. This chain uses TRBV6-8 with TRBJ2-3; 7 nucleotides match TRBD1. J lost 4 bases, V lost 0 bases, and 16 bases had no gene match. This CDR3 has 19 amino acids. The germline CDR1 and CDR2 sequences are MNHGY and SAAAGT. CDR3 DNA: TGTGCCAGCAGTTACTCGGTCCCTATAGGGGGCCGATCCGCAGATACGCAGTATTTT. It specifies CASSYSVPIGGRSADTQYF.

This clone was counted at least ten times. DNA for the CDR3: TGTGCCAACGGACAGGGCCTTCTAAATGGCTACACCTTC. Its protein product is CANGQGLLNGYTF. The chain has TRBV6-8 and TRBJ1-2; 8 nucleotides align to TRBD1. The V gene end was trimmed by 10 bases and the J gene end by 6 bases; junction bases not matched to a gene: 10. The V gene's germline CDR1 is MNHGY and CDR2 SAAAGT. CDR3 length: 13 residues.

The gene calls are TRBV5-1 and TRBJ1-1, with no clear D. Between the trimmed V and J ends, which lost 5 bases and 1 base, there was a span of 21 bases. The germline V gene encodes CDR1 SGHRS and CDR2 YFSETQ. CDR3 length: 17 residues. The CDR3 nucleotides read TGCGCCAGCAGACCGAGGCAGGTCCCCCTAGGGAACACTGAAGCTTTCTTT. It is translated as CASRPRQVPLGNTEAFF.

The chain recombines TRBV28 with TRBJ1-5, with D possibly matching TRBD1 (6 bases). Germline values: CDR1 MDHEN, CDR2 SYDVKM. V was clipped by 5 bases and J by 3 bases, with 17 bases between them. The CDR3 is 16 residues long. The CDR3 is CASSLVRQAYNQPQHF. Here the CDR3 DNA reads TGTGCCAGCAGTCTTGTCAGACAGGCGTACAATCAGCCCCAGCATTTT.

The chain uses TRBV6-8 and TRBJ2-7; the D is unclear. The CDR3 spans 13 residues. Germline CDR1 and CDR2: MNHGY and SAAAGT. CDR3 amino acids: CAISPRAIYEQYV. CDR3 sequence (DNA): TGTGCCATCAGTCCCCGAGCAATTTACGAGCAGTACGTC.

This clone was counted a few times. V usage is TRBV6-8 and J usage is TRBJ1-1; TRBD1 is a possible D gene (5 bases). V was clipped by 11 bases and J by 1 base, with 14 bases between them. Germline-derived CDR1 and CDR2 are MNHGY and SAAAGT. The CDR3 is 13 residues long. Here the CDR3 reads CAAKRGRNTEAFF. In DNA, the CDR3 is TGTGCCGCCAAGCGGGGACGGAACACTGAAGCTTTCTTT.

In this sample, this clone turned up many times. The CDR3 DNA sequence: TGTGCCAGCAGCCGGACAGGTCTTAATGAAAAACTGTTTTTT. Translating gives CASSRTGLNEKLFF. This chain joins TRBV11-3 and TRBJ1-4; 7 nucleotides match TRBD1. Germline values: CDR1 SGHNT, CDR2 YENEEA. The CDR3 is made up of 14 amino acids. Trimming took 5 bases from V and 4 from J; bases not matched to a gene: 4. The whole variable domain, filled in from reference TRBV11-3 and TRBJ1-4, reads EAGVVQSPRYKIIEKKQPVAFWCNPISGHNTLYWYLQNLGQGPELLIRYENEEAVDDSQLPKDRFSAERLKGVDSTLKIQPAELGDSAVYLCASSRTGLNEKLFFGSGTQLSVL.

This clone was found a few times. V is TRBV11-3 and J is TRBJ2-5; D is perhaps TRBD2 (6 bases). The CDR3 runs to 15 residues. V shed 6 bases and J shed 0 bases, with 14 bases lying between them. The germline gives CDR1 SGHNT, CDR2 YENEEA. CDR3 residues: CASRRDFPYQETQYF. CDR3 bases: TGTGCCAGCAGACGGGACTTCCCGTACCAAGAGACCCAGTACTTC.

This clone has a count of ten or more. J is TRBJ1-1 and V is TRBV11-3, with D possibly being TRBD1 (6 bases). The V end lost 4 bases, the J end lost 3 bases, and 21 bases lay between the germline ends. The V gene's germline CDR1 is SGHNT and CDR2 YENEEA. This CDR3 spans 17 amino acids. The CDR3 coding sequence is TGTGCCAGCAGCTCCGAGGAGGGGGGGTGTGAGGACACTGAAGCTTTCTTT. Its translation is CASSSEEGGCEDTEAFF.

V and J are TRBV18 and TRBJ2-7; weak D call: TRBD1 (5 bases). Germline CDR1 KGHSH, CDR2 LQKENI. Trimming left V 3 bases short and J 5 bases short, with 11 bases between. This CDR3 has 13 amino acids. The DNA for the CDR3 is TGTGCCAGCTCACCGGCAGGGAACAACGAGCAGTACGTC. Translation gives CASSPAGNNEQYV.